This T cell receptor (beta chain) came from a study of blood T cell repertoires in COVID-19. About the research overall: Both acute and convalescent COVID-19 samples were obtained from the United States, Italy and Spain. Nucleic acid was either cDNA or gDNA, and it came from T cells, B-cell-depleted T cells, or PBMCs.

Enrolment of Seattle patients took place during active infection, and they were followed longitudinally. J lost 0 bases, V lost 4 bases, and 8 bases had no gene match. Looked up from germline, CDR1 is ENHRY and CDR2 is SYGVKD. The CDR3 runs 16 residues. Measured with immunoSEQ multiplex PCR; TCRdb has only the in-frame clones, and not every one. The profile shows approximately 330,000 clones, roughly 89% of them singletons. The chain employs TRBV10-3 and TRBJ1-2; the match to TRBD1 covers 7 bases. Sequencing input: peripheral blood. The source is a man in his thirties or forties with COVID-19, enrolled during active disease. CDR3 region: CAISGLKQGTNYGYTF. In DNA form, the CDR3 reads TGTGCCATCAGTGGACTTAAACAGGGGACTAACTATGGCTACACCTTC.